This TCR beta chain was identified during a study of TIL therapy for anti-PD-1-resistant metastatic lung cancer. Documented time point: pre-treatment sample, taken before nivolumab and TIL therapy. The trim removed 1 base at V and 7 bases at J, leaving 16 bases unmatched. This CDR3 comprises 18 residues. The germline gives CDR1 KGHSH, CDR2 LQKENI. Sequencing used immunoSEQ v3. The assay was immunoSEQ multiplex PCR, and TCRdb's table has in-frame clones only and misses some. The data contain fewer than 40,000 clones, about 70% of them singletons. The material was blood, obtained at baseline. The J gene is TRBJ2-1, the V gene TRBV18; TRBD2 agrees at 7 bases. The source is a woman aged 30-79 years with non-small cell lung cancer. In nucleotides, the CDR3 is TGTGCCAGCTCACCACAGCGGGGCCGGGAGAGGGGTGAAAATGAGCAGTTCTTC. It yields the protein CASSPQRGRERGENEQFF.